The 22 T cell receptor beta chains below come from one sample, sequenced in a study of CD8 T cells in ankylosing spondylitis. One entry per CDR3 protein, called by TCRdb with MiXCR from the 5' RACE reads. The sample includes approximately 240,000 distinct CDR3 sequences, approximately 24% seen only once; the top ten take over 0.55%. The sample comprised blood, either unsorted or a sorted T cell fraction (not recorded which). The receptors were gathered from a male donor with ankylosing spondylitis or in good health (not recorded which).

The chain employs TRBV20-1 and TRBJ2-7; weak D call: TRBD2 (6 bases). The V end lost 3 bases, the J end lost 4 bases, and 16 bases lay between the germline ends. This CDR3 comprises 14 residues. CDR1 is DFQATT, CDR2 SNEGSKA, per germline (reference sequence). The DNA for the CDR3 is TGCAGTGCTAGCCACAAGGGACTTCCATACGAGCAGTACTTC. Residues: CSASHKGLPYEQYF.

This clonotype was detected a few times. This rearrangement joins TRBV29-1 to TRBJ1-2; D unresolved. CDR1 SQVTM and CDR2 ANQGSEA come from the germline V gene. This CDR3 contains 10 residues. The V gene lost 4 bases and the J gene lost 7 bases, with 7 bases spanning the gap. The CDR3 bases are TGCAGCGTTGGGGAGGGTGGCTACACCTTC. Translated: CSVGEGGYTF.

This clonotype came up a few times. V is TRBV14 and J is TRBJ1-1; D is perhaps TRBD1 (6 bases). The CDR3 sequence is 14 residues long. Germline CDR1 reads SGHDN; CDR2 reads FVKESK. The ends were cut back, 3 bases at V and 0 bases at J, with 8 bases in the middle. In DNA, the CDR3 is TGTGCCAGCAGCCAGGGACAAATGAACACTGAAGCTTTCTTT. Translating it yields CASSQGQMNTEAFF.

This clonotype was counted at least ten times. The V and J genes are TRBV29-1 and TRBJ2-5, with 9 nucleotides matching TRBD1. Germline-derived CDR1 and CDR2 are SQVTM and ANQGSEA. With 6 bases clipped from V and 5 bases from J, the junction kept 7 bases outside the gene matches. The CDR3 length is 13 residues. The CDR3: CSVEGQGRETQYF. The CDR3 nucleotides are TGCAGCGTCGAGGGACAGGGACGGGAGACCCAGTACTTC.

This chain connects TRBV15 to TRBJ2-6; TRBD1 agrees at 9 bases. Germline CDR1 is LNHNV and CDR2 is YYDKDF (reference sequence). This CDR3 is built from 18 residues. V dropped 5 bases and J dropped 0; count of bases not matched to a gene: 8. CDR3 region: CATSPGTGSSSGANVLTF. DNA for the CDR3: TGTGCCACCAGCCCGGGGACAGGGTCCAGCTCTGGGGCCAACGTCCTGACTTTC.

This clonotype has only a few counts. V gene TRBV7-9 combines with J gene TRBJ2-2; 9 positions agree with TRBD1. The J segment lost 9 bases and the V segment lost 5 bases, leaving 13 bases of the junction unmatched. Germline CDR1 is SEHNR and CDR2 is FQNEAQ (reference sequence). The CDR3 covers 16 residues. CDR3 region: CASSPRGRTGAWELFF. The CDR3 coding sequence is TGTGCCAGCAGCCCCCGCGGCCGGACAGGGGCATGGGAGCTGTTTTTT.

The chain combines TRBV12-3 or TRBV12-4 with TRBJ2-7, with D perhaps TRBD2 (5 bases). The CDR3 runs to 14 residues. V was pared by 8 bases and J by 2 bases, with 16 bases between. CDR3 in amino acids: CASPLGSLAYEQYF. CDR3 bases: TGTGCCAGCCCGTTGGGGAGTCTCGCCTACGAGCAGTACTTC.

This clonotype turned up a few times. This sequence joins TRBV3-1 and TRBJ2-5; D is undetermined. Germline CDR1 and CDR2: LGHDT and YNNKEL (reference sequence). This CDR3 contains 12 residues. With 2 bases removed from V and 5 bases from J, the gap between germline ends came to 6 bases. The CDR3 DNA follows: TGTGCCAGCAGCCAACAATGGGAGACCCAGTACTTC. It specifies CASSQQWETQYF.

Ten or more counts support this clonotype. CDR3 in DNA: TGCAGCGTTGTCGTCGGTGGGCTAGGTACCAATGAGCAGTTCTTC. Translation: CSVVVGGLGTNEQFF. The V gene is TRBV29-1, the J gene TRBJ2-1, with unresolved D. Germline assignment: CDR1 SQVTM and CDR2 ANQGSEA. With 4 bases removed from V and 6 bases from J, the gap between germline ends came to 19 bases. CDR3 length equals 15 residues.

Many counts were recorded for this clonotype. The chain is built from TRBV27 and TRBJ1-3; tentatively, D is TRBD1 (5 bases). CDR3 length equals 14 residues. Germline values: CDR1 MNHEY, CDR2 SMNVEV (reference sequence). The V and J ends lost 5 bases and 3 bases respectively, with 11 bases between them. This CDR3 reads CASSGGVYGNTIYF. CDR3 bases: TGTGCCAGCAGTGGGGGTGTTTATGGAAACACCATATATTTT.

This clonotype was counted ten times or more. The chain employs TRBV20-1 and TRBJ1-2, with 7 bases aligning to TRBD1. This CDR3 has 12 residues. Germline loops: CDR1 DFQATT, CDR2 SNEGSKA (reference sequence). CDR3 residues: CTPGQSNYGYTF. CDR3 bases: TGCACCCCGGGACAGAGCAACTATGGCTACACCTTC.

This clonotype has just a few counts. This likely comes from a read error, as the CDR3 has no conserved phenylalanine or tryptophan at its end. The genes are TRBV10-3 and TRBJ2-3, with TRBD1 matching 10 bases. This CDR3 contains 14 residues. Germline V lookup: CDR1 ENHRY, CDR2 SYGVKD. With V trimmed by 3 bases and J by 7 bases, 4 bases remained unmatched. The DNA for the CDR3 is TGTGCCATCAGTGATGGACAGGGGGGGAATACGCAGTATCTT. Encoded protein: CAISDGQGGNTQYL.

This clonotype was observed many times. The rearrangement links TRBV5-1 to TRBJ2-3; 7 positions agree with TRBD1. CDR3 size: 17 residues. Germline V gene lookup returns CDR1 SGHRS and CDR2 YFSETQ. The junction had 7 bases not matched to a gene; V was cut back by 0 bases and J by 0 bases. The CDR3 is CASSLAGKGASTDTQYF. The CDR3 nucleotides read TGCGCCAGCAGCTTGGCGGGGAAGGGGGCAAGCACAGATACGCAGTATTTT.

In this sample, this clonotype turned up a few times. The chain has TRBV24-1 and TRBJ2-7; 11 bases fit TRBD1. CDR1 and CDR2 (germline): KGHDR, SFDVKD. V lost 2 bases and J lost 7; bases outside the gene matches: 15. The length of the CDR3 is 18 residues. This CDR3 reads CATSDSRRLGQGGMEQYF. Written as DNA, the CDR3 is TGTGCCACCAGTGATTCCAGACGTCTGGGACAGGGGGGAATGGAGCAGTACTTC.

The CDR3 sequence is CATQQGMNTEAFF. The CDR3 DNA sequence: TGTGCCACTCAACAGGGAATGAACACTGAAGCTTTCTTT. V and J are TRBV10-3 and TRBJ1-1; TRBD1 might be the D (6 bases). The germline V and J ends were trimmed by 10 bases and 0 bases, with 12 bases remaining between them. Germline V gene sequence: CDR1 ENHRY, CDR2 SYGVKD. This CDR3 is built from 13 residues.

This clonotype showed up many times. This chain connects TRBV4-2 to TRBJ2-3; D unclear. Per germline, CDR1 LGHNA and CDR2 YNFKEQ. CDR3 length: 16 amino acids. Trimming cost V 4 bases and J 3 bases, with 17 bases left between them. The CDR3 DNA is TGTGCCAGCAGCCCCTCGCCTGGGGTAGTGACAGATACGCAGTATTTT. Its translation: CASSPSPGVVTDTQYF.

This clonotype was seen at least ten times. This rearrangement joins TRBV7-9 to TRBJ2-7; D is unclear. Per the germline V gene, CDR1 is SEHNR and CDR2 is FQNEAQ (reference sequence). The V gene lost 5 bases and the J gene lost 2 bases, with 13 bases spanning the gap. The CDR3 has 14 amino acids. The CDR3 DNA is TGTGCCAGCAGCCTAAGTACCTGGGCCTACGAGCAGTACTTC. Translated: CASSLSTWAYEQYF. The full variable domain, in which reference TRBV7-9 and TRBJ2-7 provide the parts outside the CDR3, is DTGVSQNPRHKITKRGQNVTFRCDPISEHNRLYWYRQTLGQGPEFLTYFQNEAQLEKSRLLSDRFSAERPKGSFSTLEIQRTEQGDSAMYLCASSLSTWAYEQYFGPGTRLTVT.

This clonotype was counted a few times. This rearrangement joins TRBV5-8 to TRBJ2-1; no definite D call. Between the trimmed V and J ends, which lost 2 bases and 6 bases, there was a span of 9 bases. The CDR3 length is 13 residues. Germline values: CDR1 SGHTS, CDR2 YDEGEE. This CDR3 is CASSFSRLNEQFF. DNA of the CDR3: TGTGCCAGCAGCTTTTCCCGCCTCAATGAGCAGTTCTTC.

This clonotype was counted ten times or more. The germline gene is not matched at one end of the junction; a read error may be the cause. CDR3 amino acids: CSVEDSGANVLTF. The DNA for the CDR3 is TGCAGCGTGGAAGACTCTGGGGCCAACGTCCTGACTTTC. V is TRBV29-1 and J is TRBJ2-6; unclear D gene. The CDR3 has 13 amino acids. Germline loops: CDR1 SQVTM, CDR2 ANQGSEA.

The sample holds a few counts of this clonotype. The chain recombines TRBV29-1 with TRBJ2-3; the D gene could be TRBD1 or TRBD2 (5 bases each). Trimming removed 3 bases from V and 2 bases from J, with 6 bases in between. In germline, CDR1 is SQVTM, CDR2 ANQGSEA. The CDR3 extends over 12 amino acids. The CDR3, as DNA: TGCAGCGTTGAGGGACCCACAGATACGCAGTATTTT. Its translation: CSVEGPTDTQYF.

This clonotype appeared a few times. V and J are TRBV10-3 and TRBJ2-1, with 7 bases identical to TRBD2. The CDR3 runs to 16 residues. Germline CDR1 ENHRY, CDR2 SYGVKD. The trim removed 4 bases at V and 6 bases at J, leaving 12 bases unmatched. This CDR3 is CAISGIGGMPINEQFF. CDR3 DNA: TGTGCCATCAGTGGGATCGGGGGGATGCCGATCAATGAGCAGTTCTTC.

V usage is TRBV10-3 and J usage is TRBJ2-2; weak D call: TRBD1 (6 bases). Looked up from germline, CDR1 is ENHRY and CDR2 is SYGVKD. V lost 11 bases and J lost 0, with 16 bases in between. CDR3 size: 15 residues. The CDR3: CAAQGEGANTGELFF. The CDR3 region has the DNA TGTGCCGCCCAAGGCGAGGGGGCGAACACCGGGGAGCTGTTTTTT.